The next 10 T cell receptor beta chains were all read from a single sample in a study of lymphopenia after photon versus proton radiotherapy. Clones were sequenced by immunoSEQ multiplex PCR, and TCRdb holds only the in-frame ones, with some missing. The sample has roughly 58,000 clones, about nine tenths seen once. Sequencing was performed on peripheral blood, taken from a patient treated with proton-based radiotherapy. The receptor source for this set is a man older than 75 with esophageal cancer.

This chain connects TRBV5-1 to TRBJ2-3; D is undetermined. CDR1 is SGHRS, CDR2 YFSETQ, per germline. The CDR3 contains 15 residues. The ends were cut back, 1 base at V and 0 bases at J, with 9 bases in the middle. CDR3 region: CASSLTEISTDTQYF. DNA of the CDR3: TGCGCCAGCAGCTTGACAGAAATAAGCACAGATACGCAGTATTTT.

The genes are TRBV5-6 and TRBJ1-3; tentatively, D is TRBD1 (6 bases). The germline V gene has CDR1 SGHDT and CDR2 YYEEEE. The CDR3 covers 17 residues. V gave up 2 bases and J gave up 0 bases, with 15 bases separating them. The CDR3 region is CASSFGPGTPSGNTIYF. The CDR3 nucleotides read TGTGCCAGCAGCTTCGGTCCCGGGACACCCTCTGGAAACACCATATATTTT.

This clone came up once. The rearrangement uses TRBV29-1 and TRBJ2-3; D is uncertain. Germline CDR1 and CDR2: SQVTM and ANQGSEA. The CDR3 has 10 amino acids. V shed 4 bases and J shed 4 bases, with 3 bases lying between them. CDR3 DNA: TGCAGCGTTGCCGCAGATACGCAGTATTTT. Translated: CSVAADTQYF.

The J gene is TRBJ1-1, the V gene TRBV5-1, with 11 positions matching TRBD1. Germline lookup yields CDR1 SGHRS and CDR2 YFSETQ. The length of the CDR3 is 17 residues. V trimming: 4 bases; J trimming: 6 bases; junction bases outside the gene matches: 14. This CDR3 reads CASSISPAGQGVSEAFF. In nucleotides, the CDR3 is TGCGCCAGCAGCATATCTCCTGCGGGACAGGGGGTCTCTGAAGCTTTCTTT.

The chain joins TRBV21-1 to TRBJ2-1; TRBD2, the table's D call, lacks a check against the DNA. TRBV21-1 is an annotated pseudogene. CDR3 length equals 21 residues. The DNA of the CDR3 is TGTGCCAGCAGCTTAAGATGTGGGGCTAGCGGGAGCGGTAGCTCCTACAATGAGCAGTTCTTC. It specifies CASSLRCGASGSGSSYNEQFF.

The J gene is TRBJ2-3, the V gene TRBV19; D is perhaps TRBD2 (5 bases). CDR1 is LNHDA and CDR2 is SQIVND in the germline V gene (reference sequence). The CDR3 is 13 amino acids. Trimming took 7 bases from V and 3 from J, leaving 11 bases between them. The CDR3 DNA sequence: TGTGCCAGTACGCGGGTAGGGACAGATACGCAGTATTTT. This sequence encodes CASTRVGTDTQYF.

V is TRBV12-5 and J is TRBJ2-1; TRBD1 agrees at 8 bases. The germline gives CDR1 LGHNT, CDR2 FRNRAP. V was clipped by 3 bases and J by 5 bases; unmatched bases: 6. The CDR3 covers 15 residues. Written as DNA, the CDR3 is TGTGCTAGTGGTTTCACAGGGGGTCCTAACAATGAGCAGTTCTTC. Translating it yields CASGFTGGPNNEQFF.

This clone has more than one count but fewer than ten. V is TRBV18 and J is TRBJ2-7; 12 nucleotides align to TRBD1. Germline V gene sequence: CDR1 KGHSH, CDR2 LQKENI. J was trimmed by 5 bases and V by 3 bases; bases with no gene match: 2. CDR3 length: 14 residues. CDR3 bases: TGTGCCAGCTCACCCGGGACAGGGGGCCACGAGCAGTACTTC. Its translation: CASSPGTGGHEQYF.

The table lists this clone with a few counts. The chain employs TRBV28 and TRBJ2-7; D tentatively reads TRBD1 or TRBD2 (6 bases each). V lost 7 bases and J 3 bases, leaving 19 bases between the germline ends. This CDR3 has 15 residues. Germline V gene lookup returns CDR1 MDHEN and CDR2 SYDVKM. The CDR3 loop is CASINRGQGHYEQYF. CDR3 in DNA: TGTGCCAGCATCAACCGGGGGCAGGGACACTACGAGCAGTACTTC.

This clone occurred once. The chain combines TRBV2 with TRBJ2-1; D ambiguous. Germline CDR1 is SNHLY and CDR2 is FYNNEI. The V end lost 4 bases, the J end lost 11 bases, and 21 bases lay between the germline ends. This CDR3 has 15 amino acids. The CDR3, as DNA: TGTGCCAGCAGTGCGGTAGTGTTGGGATCCCGACAGCAGTTCTTC. It encodes CASSAVVLGSRQQFF. Complete variable domain (other parts from reference TRBV2 and TRBJ2-1): EPEVTQTPSHQVTQMGQEVILRCVPISNHLYFYWYRQILGQKVEFLVSFYNNEISEKSEIFDDQFSVERPDGSNFTLKIRSTKLEDSAMYFCASSAVVLGSRQQFFGPGTRLTVL.